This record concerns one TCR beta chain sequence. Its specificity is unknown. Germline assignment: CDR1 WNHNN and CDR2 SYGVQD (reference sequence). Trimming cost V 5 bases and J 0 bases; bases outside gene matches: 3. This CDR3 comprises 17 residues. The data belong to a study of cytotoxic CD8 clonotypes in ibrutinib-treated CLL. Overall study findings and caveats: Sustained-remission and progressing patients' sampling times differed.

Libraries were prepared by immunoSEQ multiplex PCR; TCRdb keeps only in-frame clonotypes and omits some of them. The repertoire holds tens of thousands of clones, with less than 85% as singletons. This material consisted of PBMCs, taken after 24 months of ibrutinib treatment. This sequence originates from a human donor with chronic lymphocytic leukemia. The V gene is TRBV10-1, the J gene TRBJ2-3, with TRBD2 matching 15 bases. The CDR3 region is CASSLGLAGGSTDTQYF. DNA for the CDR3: TGCGCCAGCAGTTTGGGACTAGCGGGGGGTAGCACAGATACGCAGTATTTT.